This T cell receptor (beta chain) was sequenced in a study of T cell responses to AZD1222 COVID-19 vaccine. General study points: CD4 TCRs covered the whole spike, strongest at regions 160-218 and 743-854.

Note on this clone: Antigen specificity is unknown.

CDR3 length: 15 amino acids. Germline V gene lookup returns CDR1 SGHNT and CDR2 YYREEE (reference sequence). Trimming pared 1 base from V and 7 bases from J, leaving 17 bases between. This table comes from immunoSEQ multiplex PCR, and its TCRdb copy is limited to in-frame clones, with some not included. Here the sample spans about 140,000 clones, around 91% being singletons. The sequencing used peripheral blood, collected on day 0 of AZD1222 vaccination. V gene TRBV5-4 combines with J gene TRBJ1-2; no clear D. The TCR originated in an adult in good health. The chain's CDR3 is CASSLPGSGWVGYTF. The CDR3 nucleotides read TGTGCCAGCAGCTTGCCGGGGTCAGGCTGGGTTGGCTACACCTTC.